These 22 T cell receptor beta chains were sequenced from one sample in a study of cytomegalovirus exposure and HLA in healthy donors. Method: immunoSEQ multiplex PCR; TCRdb's copy keeps in-frame clones and lacks some. The sample includes approximately 260,000 clones, 80% to 90% of them seen just once. Source material: PBMCs. The origin of the receptors is a woman aged 18-29 years in good health and CMV-seronegative.

This clone has a single count. The J gene is TRBJ1-2, the V gene TRBV5-1; D is undetermined. Trimming cost V 6 bases and J 5 bases, with 17 bases left between them. The CDR3 loop spans 14 amino acids. The V gene's germline CDR1 is SGHRS and CDR2 YFSETQ. The CDR3 sequence is CASNQLAPLYGYTF. The CDR3 DNA reads TGCGCCAGCAATCAGCTAGCGCCACTTTATGGCTACACCTTC.

The CDR3 is CASSIGSGAYEQYF. The CDR3 bases are TGTGCCAGTAGTATAGGGTCCGGAGCCTACGAGCAGTACTTC. J is TRBJ2-7 and V is TRBV19, with D unresolved. This CDR3 contains 14 residues. With 1 base removed from V and 2 bases from J, the gap between germline ends came to 9 bases. Germline CDR1 LNHDA, CDR2 SQIVND (reference sequence).

V gene TRBV5-1 combines with J gene TRBJ1-4; 7 bases agree with TRBD1. CDR3 length equals 15 residues. Germline CDR1 reads SGHRS; CDR2 reads YFSETQ. After removal of 1 base from V and 7 bases from J, the junction contained 7 bases not matched to a gene. CDR3 sequence: CASSLLGGVGEKLFF. DNA for the CDR3: TGCGCCAGCAGCTTGTTAGGGGGCGTGGGTGAAAAACTGTTTTTT.

The CDR3 reads CASSQNSGFRFEAFF. The CDR3 nucleotides read TGTGCCAGCAGCCAGAACTCCGGGTTTAGATTCGAAGCTTTCTTT. The V gene is TRBV5-4, the J gene TRBJ1-1; no clear D. This CDR3 is 15 amino acids long. The germline V and J ends were trimmed by 4 bases and 8 bases, with 21 bases remaining between them. Germline CDR1 and CDR2: SGHNT and YYREEE (reference sequence). Combining the CDR3 with reference TRBV5-4 and TRBJ1-1 gives the whole variable domain ETGVTQSPTHLIKTRGQQVTLRCSSQSGHNTVSWYQQALGQGPQFIFQYYREEENGRGNFPPRFSGLQFPNYSSELNVNALELDDSALYLCASSQNSGFRFEAFFGQGTRLTVV.

Only a few counts were recorded for this clone. The rearrangement links TRBV4-1 to TRBJ1-1; 8 positions agree with TRBD1. This CDR3 spans 14 amino acids. V was clipped by 3 bases and J by 5 bases; unmatched bases: 5. In germline, CDR1 is MGHRA, CDR2 YSYEKL. DNA of the CDR3: TGCGCCAGCAGCCACGGACAGGGAATGACTGAAGCTTTCTTT. Protein: CASSHGQGMTEAFF.

This clone was seen just once. The chain employs TRBV5-1 and TRBJ2-7; no clear D. Looked up from germline, CDR1 is SGHRS and CDR2 is YFSETQ. CDR3 size: 15 residues. The germline V and J ends were trimmed by 4 bases and 0 bases, with 14 bases remaining between them. The CDR3 loop is CASSPAPGGSYEQYF. The CDR3 DNA reads as TGCGCCAGCAGCCCCGCCCCCGGCGGCTCCTACGAGCAGTACTTC.

The rearrangement joins TRBV30 to TRBJ1-6; D uncertain. This CDR3 spans 13 amino acids. Between the trimmed V and J ends, which lost 0 bases and 7 bases, there was a span of 7 bases. Germline V lookup: CDR1 GTSNPN, CDR2 SVGIG (reference sequence). In DNA, the CDR3 is TGTGCCTGGAGTGTTACGGGGAATTCACCCCTCCACTTT. This translates into CAWSVTGNSPLHF.

CDR3 loop: CASSQDGGAGYEQYF. In DNA form, the CDR3 reads TGTGCCAGCAGCCAAGATGGGGGGGCAGGCTACGAGCAGTACTTC. The chain carries TRBV4-2 and TRBJ2-7; TRBD2 might be the D (7 bases). Germline V gene sequence: CDR1 LGHNA, CDR2 YNFKEQ. This CDR3 has 15 amino acids. The V end lost 0 bases, the J end lost 3 bases, and 12 bases lay between the germline ends.

This sequence joins TRBV10-3 and TRBJ1-4; 8 bases align to TRBD1. The germline CDR1 and CDR2 sequences are ENHRY and SYGVKD. This CDR3 spans 16 amino acids. With V trimmed by 3 bases and J by 8 bases, 11 bases remained unmatched. CDR3 protein: CAISDPSTGAREKLFF. In nucleotides, the CDR3 is TGTGCCATCAGTGACCCATCGACAGGGGCACGGGAAAAACTGTTTTTT.

The chain employs TRBV6-1 and TRBJ2-1; 8 bases are a match to TRBD2. The CDR3 consists of 15 residues. The V segment lost 1 base and the J segment 15 bases; nucleotides outside the gene matches: 14. Per germline, CDR1 MNHNS and CDR2 SASEGT. CDR3 sequence reads: CASSEVRSGGLRRFF. The CDR3 region has the DNA TGTGCCAGCAGTGAAGTTAGGAGCGGGGGTCTTAGAAGGTTCTTC.

The chain combines TRBV5-6 with TRBJ1-5; D is possibly TRBD1 (6 bases). The V end lost 4 bases, the J end lost 2 bases, and 10 bases lay between the germline ends. Per germline, CDR1 SGHDT and CDR2 YYEEEE. The CDR3 has 14 amino acids. The CDR3: CASSGGSGNQPQHF. In DNA, the CDR3 is TGTGCCAGCAGCGGGGGCTCGGGCAATCAGCCCCAGCATTTT.

The CDR3 loop is CASSPMTSNYEQYF. CDR3 sequence (DNA): TGCGCCAGCAGCCCTATGACTAGTAACTACGAGCAGTACTTC. The chain couples TRBV4-1 to TRBJ2-7; tentative D call: TRBD2 (6 bases). Germline loops: CDR1 MGHRA, CDR2 YSYEKL. The CDR3 spans 14 residues. With 4 bases removed from V and 3 bases from J, the gap between germline ends came to 13 bases.

The chain has TRBV11-1 and TRBJ2-7, with a tentative D call TRBD2 (6 bases). Germline loops: CDR1 SGHAT, CDR2 FQDESV (reference sequence). The CDR3 loop spans 17 amino acids. The V gene lost 1 base and the J gene lost 0 bases, with 16 bases spanning the gap. CDR3 protein: CASSLVRSAGPSYEQYF. The CDR3 nucleotides read TGTGCCAGCAGCTTAGTAAGGTCGGCGGGACCCTCCTACGAGCAGTACTTC.

The V and J genes are TRBV28 and TRBJ1-1, with D possibly matching TRBD1 (5 bases). Germline V gene data show CDR1 as MDHEN and CDR2 as SYDVKM. Trimming took 1 base from V and 1 from J, leaving 19 bases between them. The CDR3 consists of 18 residues. CDR3 in amino acids: CASSLFPLSGQGNTEAFF. As DNA, the CDR3 is TGTGCCAGCAGTTTATTCCCGCTTAGTGGGCAGGGGAACACTGAAGCTTTCTTT.

J is TRBJ1-4 and V is TRBV7-8, with 9 nucleotides matching TRBD1. V lost 5 bases and J lost 7; bases outside the gene matches: 8. The CDR3 covers 15 residues. Germline CDR1 is SGHVS and CDR2 is FQNEAQ. CDR3 DNA: TGTGCCAGCAGCCTGAACAGGGGGCTTGGTGAAAAACTGTTTTTT. Amino acids: CASSLNRGLGEKLFF.

This chain uses TRBV9 with TRBJ1-2; tentative D call: TRBD1 (5 bases). The CDR3 is made up of 15 amino acids. The V end lost 0 bases, the J end lost 5 bases, and 14 bases lay between the germline ends. Germline V lookup: CDR1 SGDLS, CDR2 YYNGEE. In nucleotides, the CDR3 is TGTGCCAGCAGCGTAGGGTGGGGAGGGGAGTATGGCTACACCTTC. This encodes CASSVGWGGEYGYTF.

The chain recombines TRBV2 with TRBJ1-2, with D unclear. The length of the CDR3 is 14 residues. Deletions cut 7 bases from V and 5 bases from J, with 17 bases between. Germline V CDR1 and CDR2: SNHLY, FYNNEI. The CDR3 loop is CASTVSVGGYGYTF. The CDR3 bases are TGTGCCAGCACCGTGAGCGTGGGTGGGTATGGCTACACCTTC.

The chain recombines TRBV7-3 with TRBJ2-1; D is possibly TRBD1 (5 bases). Germline V gene sequence: CDR1 SGHTA, CDR2 FQGTGA. Trimming pared 4 bases from V and 8 bases from J, leaving 12 bases between. The length of the CDR3 is 13 residues. The CDR3 region is CASSSDSRHEQFF. CDR3 nucleotides: TGTGCCAGCAGCTCCGACAGCAGGCATGAGCAGTTCTTC.

Here the CDR3 reads CASSLDRALAKNIQYF. The CDR3 nucleotides are TGTGCCAGCAGCTTGGACAGGGCACTAGCCAAAAACATTCAGTACTTC. The chain has TRBV5-4 and TRBJ2-4; tentative D call: TRBD1 (6 bases). Trimming stripped 0 bases from V and 0 bases from J, with 10 bases between. CDR3 length: 16 residues. Germline V gives CDR1 SGHNT, CDR2 YYREEE (reference sequence).

V usage is TRBV25-1 and J usage is TRBJ2-1, with D possibly matching TRBD2 (6 bases). CDR3 size: 16 residues. Deletions cut 2 bases from V and 3 bases from J, with 14 bases between. The V gene's germline CDR1 is MGHDK and CDR2 SYGVNS. CDR3 nucleotides: TGTGCCAGCAGTGAAGGGGTTGGTAGCGGCTACAATGAGCAGTTCTTC. Translating gives CASSEGVGSGYNEQFF.

J is TRBJ1-1 and V is TRBV6-5; D is unresolved. This CDR3 spans 15 amino acids. Germline-derived CDR1 and CDR2 are MNHEY and SVGAGI. With 6 bases removed from V and 1 base from J, the gap between germline ends came to 15 bases. The CDR3 nucleotides read TGTGCCAGCAGCCCATGGAGAATCCAGAACACTGAAGCTTTCTTT. It encodes CASSPWRIQNTEAFF.

The chain recombines TRBV13 with TRBJ1-2, with 11 bases aligning to TRBD1. CDR3 length equals 13 residues. Germline assignment: CDR1 PRHDT and CDR2 FYEKMQ (reference sequence). V trimming: 5 bases; J trimming: 6 bases; junction bases outside the gene matches: 2. The CDR3 region is CASSPDRGHGYTF. CDR3 bases: TGTGCCAGCAGCCCGGACAGGGGGCATGGCTACACCTTC.